The rows below give T cell receptor beta chains drawn from one sample of a study of cytomegalovirus exposure and HLA in healthy donors. Clones were sequenced by immunoSEQ multiplex PCR, and TCRdb holds only the in-frame ones, with some missing. This table has about 140,000 clones, 80% appearing once. Material: PBMCs. All receptors derive from a woman in her forties in good health and CMV-seronegative. Both conserved end residues are part of each CDR3. D genes are given only for firm matches. Size values are once, few and many counts, or a class for expanded clones, and some rows have none.

v_gene: TRBV28; d_gene: NA; abundance: NA; j_gene: TRBJ2-7; CDR3nt: TGTGCCAGCAGTTCCGCGCGGACAGTCACCTACGAGCAGTACTTC; CDR3aa: CASSSARTVTYEQYF
v_gene: TRBV10-3; d_gene: NA; abundance: NA; j_gene: TRBJ2-5; CDR3nt: TGTGCCATCAGGGGCGCCGGAAGGGAGACCCAGTACTTC; CDR3aa: CAIRGAGRETQYF
v_gene: TRBV4-1; d_gene: NA; abundance: NA; j_gene: TRBJ2-3; CDR3nt: TGCGCCAGCAGCCAAGATCCGCGGCGGGGCCCCCAAGATACGCAGTATTTT; CDR3aa: CASSQDPRRGPQDTQYF
v_gene: TRBV6-1; d_gene: TRBD2; abundance: NA; j_gene: TRBJ2-3; CDR3nt: TGTGCCAGCAGGGATCCAGGGAGGGGCACAGATACGCAGTATTTT; CDR3aa: CASRDPGRGTDTQYF
v_gene: TRBV11-2; d_gene: TRBD2; abundance: NA; j_gene: TRBJ2-1; CDR3nt: TGTGCCAGCAGCACCCTTAGCGGGGGTTACAATGAGCAGTTCTTC; CDR3aa: CASSTLSGGYNEQFF
v_gene: TRBV5-8; d_gene: TRBD1; abundance: NA; j_gene: TRBJ1-2; CDR3nt: TGTGCCAGCAGCTTGGGACAGGGGGGAGGAAACTATGGCTACACCTTC; CDR3aa: CASSLGQGGGNYGYTF
v_gene: TRBV7-2; d_gene: NA; abundance: NA; j_gene: TRBJ2-1; CDR3nt: TGTGCCAGCAGCCCCTGCGAGGGTTGTGAGCAGTTCTTC; CDR3aa: CASSPCEGCEQFF
v_gene: TRBV20-1; d_gene: TRBD1; abundance: NA; j_gene: TRBJ2-1; CDR3nt: TGCAGTGCGAGGGTGGGACAGGGGGGCTTCTTC; CDR3aa: CSARVGQGGFF
v_gene: TRBV6-1; d_gene: TRBD1; abundance: few; j_gene: TRBJ2-3; CDR3nt: TGTGCCAGCAGTGAAGGGACAGGGTACGATACGCAGTATTTT; CDR3aa: CASSEGTGYDTQYF
v_gene: TRBV4-3; d_gene: TRBD2; abundance: NA; j_gene: TRBJ2-7; CDR3nt: TGCGCCAGCAGCCAAGACCCGAGCGGGAGGGCCCTCTTC; CDR3aa: CASSQDPSGRALF
v_gene: TRBV28; d_gene: TRBD2; abundance: few; j_gene: TRBJ2-7; CDR3nt: TGTGCCAGCAGTTCCAGCGGGAGGGCCTACGAGCAGTACTTC; CDR3aa: CASSSSGRAYEQYF
v_gene: TRBV11-3; d_gene: NA; abundance: NA; j_gene: TRBJ1-1; CDR3nt: TGTGCCAGCAGCCATCGACGAGGGAACACTGAAGCTTTCTTT; CDR3aa: CASSHRRGNTEAFF
v_gene: TRBV9; d_gene: NA; abundance: NA; j_gene: TRBJ2-5; CDR3nt: TGTGCCAGCAGCGAGGGGGGGGGAGAGACCCAGTACTTC; CDR3aa: CASSEGGGETQYF
v_gene: TRBV10-3; d_gene: NA; abundance: NA; j_gene: TRBJ1-2; CDR3nt: TGTGCCATCAGTGAAGAGGCGGTTCATGGCTACACCTTC; CDR3aa: CAISEEAVHGYTF
v_gene: TRBV5-5; d_gene: NA; abundance: NA; j_gene: TRBJ1-5; CDR3nt: TGTGCCAGCAGCCGTACGACAGTTAGCAATCAGCCCCAGCATTTT; CDR3aa: CASSRTTVSNQPQHF
v_gene: TRBV7-9; d_gene: TRBD2; abundance: NA; j_gene: TRBJ2-5; CDR3nt: TGTGCCAGCAGCTTACGAGCGGGGGCCCTACAAGAGACCCAGTACTTC; CDR3aa: CASSLRAGALQETQYF
v_gene: TRBV12-1; d_gene: NA; abundance: NA; j_gene: TRBJ1-5; CDR3nt: TGTGCCAGCAGCAGTCAGGGTCTTGATCAGCCCCAGCATTTT; CDR3aa: CASSSQGLDQPQHF